Below are 21 T cell receptor beta chains sequenced from a single sample in a study of T cell repertoires in cytomegalovirus infection (dated by TCRdb to between 2018 and 2021). These TCRs are of unknown antigen specificity. TCRdb names Illumina HiSeq 1500 as the instrument used. Through fastp at Q25 and MiXCR, TCRdb rebuilt clones from the public reads, retaining in-frame beta chains. All rows with the same CDR3 protein become a single entry with the most common DNA and genes. This sample has about 310,000 distinct CDR3 sequences in its table, and 25% of those were observed once. Together, the top ten hold more than 10% of the sample. The treatment or condition label on this specimen signifies: in vitro stimulation with specific CMV peptide epitopes to enrich CMV-specific T cells. The source material was cultured PBMCs, sampled from culture after CMV antigen stimulation. Receptor source: a human donor in good health (CMV status not recorded). Some clones in this sample may be carry-over from other donors' samples.

V is TRBV12-3 or TRBV12-4 and J is TRBJ2-7; no definite D call. The CDR3 runs 13 residues. Trimming stripped 3 bases from V and 0 bases from J, with 6 bases between. The CDR3 DNA sequence: TGTGCCAGCAGTTTCTACAGCTCCTACGAGCAGTACTTC. Its translation is CASSFYSSYEQYF.

This clonotype was seen repeatedly, ten times or more. The chain is built from TRBV6-1 and TRBJ2-7, with D possibly being TRBD2 (7 bases). With 6 bases removed from V and 4 bases from J, the gap between germline ends came to 16 bases. Germline loops: CDR1 MNHNS, CDR2 SASEGT. This CDR3 is built from 14 residues. The DNA of the CDR3 is TGTGCCAGCAGGCAAGGGGGGGTAGGATACGAGCAGTACTTC. Translated: CASRQGGVGYEQYF.

This clonotype was seen more than once but under ten times. This rearrangement joins TRBV6-1 to TRBJ1-2; D is perhaps TRBD1 (6 bases). From germline, CDR1 is MNHNS and CDR2 SASEGT. This CDR3 contains 13 residues. The V gene lost 6 bases and the J gene lost 5 bases, with 13 bases spanning the gap. CDR3 DNA: TGTGCCAGCAGGGAGGACAGTCATTATGGCTACACCTTC. It yields the protein CASREDSHYGYTF.

The sample holds a few counts of this clonotype. The genes are TRBV12-3 or TRBV12-4 and TRBJ2-1; D may be TRBD2 (6 bases). CDR3 length equals 15 residues. V was shortened by 7 bases and J by 0 bases, with 13 bases between the two germline ends. CDR3 coding DNA: TGTGCCAGCACGGGGGAAATCGGCTCCTACAATGAGCAGTTCTTC. Translating gives CASTGEIGSYNEQFF.

The chain uses TRBV5-6 and TRBJ1-2, with 7 bases fitting TRBD1. J lost 8 bases, V lost 3 bases, and 7 bases had no gene match. This CDR3 comprises 13 residues. Per the germline V gene, CDR1 is SGHDT and CDR2 is YYEEEE. The CDR3 nucleotides read TGTGCCAGCAGCTGGGACAGCGAGAGGGGCTACACCTTC. Translated, it gives CASSWDSERGYTF.

This clonotype was counted only a few times. The chain is built from TRBV10-3 and TRBJ1-6; no firm D call. There are 14 residues in the CDR3. Germline-derived CDR1 and CDR2 are ENHRY and SYGVKD. V dropped 11 bases and J dropped 9 bases, with 20 bases sitting between them. The CDR3 region has the DNA TGTGCCTCCTCTTCGGGTTTCCGTGGTTCACCCCTCCACTTT. It specifies CASSSGFRGSPLHF.

This chain uses TRBV4-3 with TRBJ2-5; no firm D call. This CDR3 has 14 residues. Trimming cost V 1 base and J 2 bases, with 8 bases left between them. Looked up from germline, CDR1 is LGHNA and CDR2 is YSLEER. CDR3: CASSQGSLQETQYF. Here the CDR3 DNA reads TGCGCCAGCAGCCAAGGCTCCCTACAAGAGACCCAGTACTTC.

This clonotype was recorded at least ten times. The gene calls are TRBV6-2 or TRBV6-3 and TRBJ2-1; D ambiguous. Germline V CDR1 and CDR2: MNHEY, SVGEGT. This CDR3 spans 16 amino acids. V was shortened by 6 bases and J by 2 bases, with 17 bases between the two germline ends. Here the CDR3 DNA reads TGTGCCAGCAGCTACGACTGGGGAACCGCCTACAATGAGCAGTTCTTC. Translating gives CASSYDWGTAYNEQFF.

This sequence joins TRBV5-1 and TRBJ2-3, with 10 bases that match TRBD1. Per germline, CDR1 SGHRS and CDR2 YFSETQ. This CDR3 spans 17 amino acids. Trimming took 4 bases from V and 0 from J; bases not matched to a gene: 8. CDR3 sequence reads: CASSMTPGQGSTDTQYF. In nucleotides, the CDR3 is TGCGCCAGCAGCATGACTCCGGGACAGGGGAGCACAGATACGCAGTATTTT.

This clonotype was counted ten times or more. The CDR3 sequence: CASSYSSNHNQPQHF. CDR3 bases: TGTGCCAGCAGTTACTCGAGCAATCACAATCAGCCCCAGCATTTT. The chain joins TRBV6-5 to TRBJ1-5; D unresolved. The germline V gene encodes CDR1 MNHEY and CDR2 SVGAGI. Trimming took off 0 bases at V and 3 bases at J, with 9 bases between the two ends. The CDR3 contains 15 residues.

Only one count was recorded for this clonotype. V gene TRBV23-1 combines with J gene TRBJ2-7, with 8 bases aligning to TRBD2. TRBV23-1 is designated an ORF whose function remains uncertain. The CDR3 totals 17 residues. V dropped 0 bases and J dropped 5; count of bases not matched to a gene: 12. The CDR3 DNA is TGCGCCAGCAGTCAATCGAGACTAGCGTCAGATTACCACGAGCAGTACGTC. Its translation: CASSQSRLASDYHEQYV.

This clonotype has only one observation. The chain links TRBV7-3 to TRBJ2-3, with 8 bases identical to TRBD2. This CDR3 contains 14 residues. Per germline, CDR1 SGHTA and CDR2 FQGTGA. The junction had 4 bases not matched to a gene; V was cut back by 3 bases and J by 5 bases. The CDR3 nucleotides read TGTGCCAGCAGCTTGTTAGCGGGGCAAGATACGCAGTATTTT. This sequence encodes CASSLLAGQDTQYF.

This chain uses TRBV6-6 with TRBJ2-5; D possibly corresponds to TRBD1 (5 bases). Germline CDR1 MNHNY, CDR2 SVGAGI (reference sequence). V lost 0 bases and J 4 bases, leaving 18 bases between the germline ends. This CDR3 comprises 17 residues. The CDR3 sequence is CASSYSKGAGPVETQYF. CDR3 DNA sequence: TGTGCCAGCAGTTACTCGAAAGGGGCCGGCCCCGTAGAGACCCAGTACTTC.

This clonotype has at least ten counts. The chain is built from TRBV7-2 and TRBJ1-3; D uncertain. The germline V gene encodes CDR1 SGHTA and CDR2 FQGNSA. V gave up 7 bases and J gave up 0 bases, with 10 bases separating them. CDR3 size: 14 residues. CDR3 loop: CASTPGDSGNTIYF. The CDR3 DNA reads TGTGCCAGCACCCCCGGGGACTCTGGAAACACCATATATTTT. Full variable domain (missing parts from reference TRBV7-2 and TRBJ1-3): GAGVSQSPSNKVTEKGKDVELRCDPISGHTALYWYRQSLGQGLEFLIYFQGNSAPDKSGLPSDRFSAERTGGSVSTLTIQRTQQEDSAVYLCASTPGDSGNTIYFGEGSWLTVV.

This clonotype was recorded many times. The chain uses TRBV28 and TRBJ2-5; 9 bases line up with TRBD1. CDR3 length: 15 amino acids. Germline loops: CDR1 MDHEN, CDR2 SYDVKM. V lost 4 bases to trimming and J lost 1 base; unmatched junction nucleotides: 4. The CDR3 DNA is TGTGCCAGCAGTTGGTTGGGACAGGGCCAAGAGACCCAGTACTTC. Residues: CASSWLGQGQETQYF.

The chain joins TRBV7-9 to TRBJ2-1; the match to TRBD2 covers 12 bases. Germline-derived CDR1 and CDR2 are SEHNR and FQNEAQ (reference sequence). J was trimmed by 9 bases and V by 5 bases; bases with no gene match: 14. The CDR3 is 17 amino acids. DNA of the CDR3: TGTGCCAGCAGCCCGAGGGCTGGGACTAGCGGGTTGGGTGAGCAGTTCTTC. Residues: CASSPRAGTSGLGEQFF. The variable domain in full, completed from reference TRBV7-9 and TRBJ2-1, reads DTGVSQNPRHKITKRGQNVTFRCDPISEHNRLYWYRQTLGQGPEFLTYFQNEAQLEKSRLLSDRFSAERPKGSFSTLEIQRTEQGDSAMYLCASSPRAGTSGLGEQFFGPGTRLTVL.

Comment on this clonotype: The germline gene is not matched at one end of the junction; a read error may be the cause. The chain uses TRBV11-1 and TRBJ2-7; 12 bases agree with TRBD1. The CDR3 loop spans 13 amino acids. Germline CDR1 is SGHAT and CDR2 is FQDESV (reference sequence). The CDR3 spells CASSPGTGGLQLF. The CDR3 DNA reads TGTGCCAGCAGCCCCGGGACAGGGGGCCTGCAGCTCTTC.

The chain has TRBV6-2 or TRBV6-3 and TRBJ1-1; D is uncertain. Per germline, CDR1 MNHEY and CDR2 SVGEGT. The V and J ends lost 4 bases and 3 bases respectively, with 9 bases between them. This CDR3 spans 13 amino acids. CDR3 sequence: CASSFWRDTEAFF. In DNA, the CDR3 is TGTGCCAGCAGTTTTTGGAGGGACACTGAAGCTTTCTTT.

This chain connects TRBV28 to TRBJ2-1; 9 nucleotides match TRBD1. The V and J ends lost 3 bases and 12 bases, in that order; junction bases with no gene match: 12. This CDR3 comprises 15 residues. Germline loops: CDR1 MDHEN, CDR2 SYDVKM. The DNA for the CDR3 is TGTGCCAGCAGTTTTGCCGGGACAGGGATTGAACGGCAGTTCTTC. Its translation: CASSFAGTGIERQFF.

The CDR3 region has the DNA TGCAGTGCTAGTTACCGGGGGGAAAAACTGTTTTTT. As protein: CSASYRGEKLFF. The chain has TRBV20-1 and TRBJ1-4, with a possible D match to TRBD1 (5 bases). Germline assignment: CDR1 DFQATT and CDR2 SNEGSKA (reference sequence). Trimming stripped 3 bases from V and 8 bases from J, with 10 bases between. The CDR3 is 12 amino acids.

This clonotype was observed a few times. The J gene is TRBJ2-3, the V gene TRBV15; TRBD2 matches 7 bases. The CDR3 extends over 16 amino acids. CDR1 and CDR2 (germline): LNHNV, YYDKDF (reference sequence). Losses at the gene ends were 6 bases for V and 2 bases for J; bases not matched to a gene: 11. CDR3 sequence (DNA): TGTGCCACCAGTGTTCCTAGCGGAGCCCTCACAGATACGCAGTATTTT. Translation gives CATSVPSGALTDTQYF.